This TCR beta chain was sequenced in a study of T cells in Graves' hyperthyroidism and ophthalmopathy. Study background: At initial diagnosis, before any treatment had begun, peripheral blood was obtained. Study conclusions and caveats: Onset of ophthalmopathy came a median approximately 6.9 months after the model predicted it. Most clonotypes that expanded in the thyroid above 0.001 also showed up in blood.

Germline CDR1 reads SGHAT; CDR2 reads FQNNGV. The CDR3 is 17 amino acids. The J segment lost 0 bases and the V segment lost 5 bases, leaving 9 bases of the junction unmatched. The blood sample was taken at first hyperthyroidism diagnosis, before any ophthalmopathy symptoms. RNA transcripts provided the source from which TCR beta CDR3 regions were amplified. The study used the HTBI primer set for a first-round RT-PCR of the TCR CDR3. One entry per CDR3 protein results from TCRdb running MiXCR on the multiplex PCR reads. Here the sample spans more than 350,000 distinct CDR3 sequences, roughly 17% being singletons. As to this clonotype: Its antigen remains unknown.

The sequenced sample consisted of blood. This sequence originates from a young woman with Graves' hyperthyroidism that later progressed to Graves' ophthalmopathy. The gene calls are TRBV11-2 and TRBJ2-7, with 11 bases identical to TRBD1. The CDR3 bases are TGTGCCAGCAGCCATCGACCTGGACAGGGGGCCTCCTACGAGCAGTACTTC. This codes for CASSHRPGQGASYEQYF.